The sample holds a few counts of the clone carrying this T cell receptor (beta chain). Its specificity is not known. This entry is derived from a study of identical twins. Each cDNA held unique molecular identifiers, and template switching gave it a universal primer site. TCRdb called the 5' RACE reads again in MiXCR, with one record for every CDR3 protein. The table has a few hundred thousand distinct CDR3 sequences, approximately 17% seen once; the top ten hold around 10%. Study results and limitations: Modeled out-of-frame TCR alpha sharing in monozygotic twins fell below observed levels. Cord blood's abundant beta clonotypes had fewer insertions, unlike memory repertoires. Sequences that were out-of-frame, alpha and twin-shared displayed an excess of low generation probability.

The CDR3 length is 15 residues. The V and J ends lost 3 bases and 5 bases respectively, with 17 bases between them. Germline CDR1 SEHNR, CDR2 FQNEAQ (reference sequence). V and J are TRBV7-9 and TRBJ2-7, with TRBD1 as a possible D gene (5 bases). The sample consisted of naive T cells sorted from blood. This receptor was taken from a man between 50 and 59 years old in good health. The CDR3 spells CASSLGTGSVHEQYF. The CDR3 DNA reads as TGTGCCAGCAGCTTGGGTACAGGCTCTGTACACGAGCAGTACTTC.